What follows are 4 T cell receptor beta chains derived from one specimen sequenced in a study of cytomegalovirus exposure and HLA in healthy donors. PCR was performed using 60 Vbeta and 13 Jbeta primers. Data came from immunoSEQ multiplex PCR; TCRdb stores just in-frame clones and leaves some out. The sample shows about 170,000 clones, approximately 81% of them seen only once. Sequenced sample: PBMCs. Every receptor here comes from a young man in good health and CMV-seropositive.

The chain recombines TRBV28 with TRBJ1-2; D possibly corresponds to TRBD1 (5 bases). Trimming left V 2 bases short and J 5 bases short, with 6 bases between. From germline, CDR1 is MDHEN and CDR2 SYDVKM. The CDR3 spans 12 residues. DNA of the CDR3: TGTGCCAGCAGTTTACAGGGATATGGCTACACCTTC. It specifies CASSLQGYGYTF.

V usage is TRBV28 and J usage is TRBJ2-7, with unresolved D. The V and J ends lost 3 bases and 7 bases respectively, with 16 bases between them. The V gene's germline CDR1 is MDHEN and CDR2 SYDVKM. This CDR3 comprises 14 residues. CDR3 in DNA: TGTGCCAGCAGTTTTGGGCTATCCTCTTTGGAGCAGTACTTC. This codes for CASSFGLSSLEQYF.

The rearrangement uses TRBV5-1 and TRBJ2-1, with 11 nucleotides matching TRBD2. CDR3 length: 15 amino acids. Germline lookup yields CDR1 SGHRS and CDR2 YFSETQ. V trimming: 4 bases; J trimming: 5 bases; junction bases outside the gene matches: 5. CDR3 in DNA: TGCGCCAGCAGCCCCGGGACTAGCGGCGACAATGAGCAGTTCTTC. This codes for CASSPGTSGDNEQFF.

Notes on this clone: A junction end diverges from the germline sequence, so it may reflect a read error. The CDR3 coding sequence is TGTTCCAGCAGCTTAGTTTTTACGGGTGAGCAGTTCTTC. Its protein is CSSSLVFTGEQFF. V is TRBV7-9 and J is TRBJ2-1; D not resolved. This CDR3 is 13 amino acids long. CDR1 is SEHNR, CDR2 FQNEAQ, per germline (reference sequence).